These 2 T cell receptor beta chains share one sample of origin, sequenced in a study of T cell responses to AZD1222 COVID-19 vaccine. The data were produced by immunoSEQ multiplex PCR, yet TCRdb's version contains in-frame clones alone and is incomplete. This sample has 170,000 or so clones, with 90% found just once. Sequencing used peripheral blood, obtained on day 0 of AZD1222 vaccination. The receptors here all came from an adult in good health.

J is TRBJ1-5 and V is TRBV7-8; D perhaps matches TRBD1 (6 bases). Between the trimmed V and J ends, which lost 5 bases and 11 bases, there was a span of 13 bases. This CDR3 comprises 12 residues. Germline CDR1 and CDR2: SGHVS and FQNEAQ. DNA for the CDR3: TGTGCCAGCAGCACCGGGACAAAGGCCCAGCATTTT. Protein product: CASSTGTKAQHF.

The chain has TRBV7-3 and TRBJ2-1, with D uncertain. V was cut by 2 bases and J by 3 bases, with 8 bases left in between. The CDR3 has 14 residues. Germline V gives CDR1 SGHTA, CDR2 FQGTGA. The CDR3 loop is CASSLSSVYNEQFF. The CDR3 DNA reads TGTGCCAGCAGCTTATCGTCGGTCTACAATGAGCAGTTCTTC.